This passage covers 10 T cell receptor beta chains from one sample sequenced in a study of blood T cell repertoires in COVID-19. Data came from immunoSEQ multiplex PCR; TCRdb stores just in-frame clones and leaves some out. This repertoire shows under 45,000 clones, over 70% found once; its top ten account for over 9.5%. The source material was peripheral blood. The receptors were gathered from an elderly man with active COVID-19.

Note on this clone: This same CDR3 is encoded by further DNA sequences in the sample. The chain combines TRBV6-5 with TRBJ2-2; TRBD1 might be the D (5 bases). The V end was cut by 0 bases, the J end by 0 bases, with 8 bases between. From germline, CDR1 is MNHEY and CDR2 SVGAGI. CDR3 size: 16 residues. CDR3 sequence (DNA): TGTGCCAGCAGTTACTCGTCAGGGACGAACACCGGGGAGCTGTTTTTT. Encoded protein: CASSYSSGTNTGELFF.

This clone has just one count. The gene calls are TRBV10-2 and TRBJ2-7, with 14 bases identical to TRBD2. This CDR3 region has 17 residues. Germline CDR1 reads WSHSY; CDR2 reads SAAADI. V lost 4 bases and J lost 3; bases outside the gene matches: 8. The CDR3 nucleotides are TGCGCCAGCAGTGCGGGACAGGGGACTAGCGGGAGCTACGAGCAGTACTTC. Translating gives CASSAGQGTSGSYEQYF.

The chain uses TRBV18 and TRBJ2-1; 11 bases agree with TRBD1. J lost 6 bases, V lost 2 bases, and 0 bases had no gene match. The germline gives CDR1 KGHSH, CDR2 LQKENI. This CDR3 is 14 amino acids long. CDR3 nucleotides: TGTGCCAGCTCACCAGGGACAGGGGGCAATGAGCAGTTCTTC. Translation: CASSPGTGGNEQFF.

The gene calls are TRBV7-6 and TRBJ2-2; 9 bases map to TRBD2. There are 14 residues in the CDR3. V lost 6 bases, J lost 7 bases, and 6 bases stayed unmatched. The V gene's germline CDR1 is SGHVS and CDR2 FNYEAQ. CDR3 amino acids: CASSSGLAGGELFF. In DNA, the CDR3 is TGTGCCAGCAGTTCGGGACTAGCTGGCGGGGAGCTGTTTTTT.

The genes are TRBV3-1 (or the pseudogene TRBV3-2) and TRBJ2-7, with TRBD1 matching 7 bases. The CDR3 has 13 residues. Germline CDR1 reads LGHDT; CDR2 reads YNNKEL (reference sequence). J gave up 4 bases and V 5 bases, and 5 bases lay outside the gene matches. The CDR3 sequence is CASSADRHYEQYF. CDR3 coding DNA: TGTGCCAGCAGCGCGGACAGGCATTACGAGCAGTACTTC.

This chain links TRBV18 with TRBJ2-3; 13 nucleotides line up with TRBD2. The V gene end was trimmed by 0 bases and the J gene end by 3 bases; junction bases not matched to a gene: 6. Germline V gives CDR1 KGHSH, CDR2 LQKENI. The CDR3 length is 18 residues. The CDR3 reads CASSPPRTSGSGTDTQYF. In DNA, the CDR3 is TGTGCCAGCTCACCACCTCGGACTAGCGGGAGCGGGACAGATACGCAGTATTTT.

The V gene is TRBV5-4, the J gene TRBJ2-7; TRBD2 matches 11 bases. This CDR3 spans 17 amino acids. The germline CDR1 and CDR2 sequences are SGHNT and YYREEE (reference sequence). Germline trimming cut 3 bases from V and 7 bases from J; bases unmatched to any gene: 15. The CDR3 DNA reads TGTGCCAGCAGCTCACGAACGACTAGCGGGGCGGCAAGAGAGCAGTACTTC. Amino acids: CASSSRTTSGAAREQYF.

The chain recombines TRBV27 with TRBJ2-7; 7 nucleotides match TRBD2. Germline loops: CDR1 MNHEY, CDR2 SMNVEV (reference sequence). With 6 bases clipped from V and 2 bases from J, the junction kept 4 bases outside the gene matches. This CDR3 has 13 residues. For the CDR3, the DNA is TGTGCCAGCAGGGGCGGGAGTACCTACGAGCAGTACTTC. It codes for CASRGGSTYEQYF.

The chain is built from TRBV5-6 and TRBJ2-5; D gene ambiguous. V lost 1 base and J lost 4, with 2 bases in between. The CDR3 is 11 residues long. Germline-derived CDR1 and CDR2 are SGHDT and YYEEEE. The CDR3 loop is CASSLRETQYF. CDR3 DNA: TGTGCCAGCAGCTTGCGAGAGACCCAGTACTTC.

This clone was counted a few times. V usage is TRBV4-3 and J usage is TRBJ2-1, with 10 bases fitting TRBD2. The V gene's germline CDR1 is LGHNA and CDR2 YSLEER. There are 17 residues in the CDR3. V shed 4 bases, J shed 7 bases, and the junction held 13 bases outside the gene matches. The CDR3 DNA sequence: TGCGCCAGCAGCCCCCGGTGGAGCGGGAGGGCTGGGAATGAGCAGTTCTTC. Translated: CASSPRWSGRAGNEQFF.